The 8 T cell receptor beta chains in this list originate from one sample, sequenced in a study of graft-versus-host responses after intestinal transplantation. No antigen has been assigned to these receptors. Method: immunoSEQ multiplex PCR; TCRdb's copy keeps in-frame clones and lacks some. The repertoire consists of roughly 98,000 clones, with over 80% occurring once and the leading ten covering about 1%. The sample here was unstimulated CD8+ T cells sorted from spleen or lymph node cells, taken before transplant. These receptors all come from a human donor who was the organ donor for an intestinal transplant.

This sequence joins TRBV6-6 and TRBJ2-1, with D unresolved. Germline CDR1 is MNHNY and CDR2 is SVGAGI (reference sequence). CDR3 size: 16 residues. Trimming shortened V by 0 bases and J by 6 bases, and 15 bases separated the two germline ends. The CDR3 region is CASSYSRLGGLNEQFF. DNA of the CDR3: TGTGCCAGCAGTTACTCACGGCTTGGCGGTCTCAATGAGCAGTTCTTC.

The sample holds one count of this clone. V is TRBV15 and J is TRBJ2-7; D possibly corresponds to TRBD1 (5 bases). CDR3 length: 21 residues. V gave up 3 bases and J gave up 6 bases, with 36 bases separating them. Germline V CDR1 and CDR2: LNHNV, YYDKDF (reference sequence). The CDR3 loop is CATSSAIGGREGLKSPTEQYF. CDR3 sequence (DNA): TGTGCCACCAGCAGCGCTATCGGCGGCAGGGAAGGCCTGAAGTCCCCGACCGAGCAGTACTTC.

The J gene is TRBJ2-7, the V gene TRBV7-3; 11 bases map to TRBD2. V trimming: 5 bases; J trimming: 1 base; junction bases outside the gene matches: 4. Germline V gene data show CDR1 as SGHTA and CDR2 as FQGTGA. The CDR3 runs 15 residues. CDR3 residues: CASSLLAGGSYEQYF. The CDR3 nucleotides are TGTGCCAGCAGCCTCCTAGCGGGAGGATCCTACGAGCAGTACTTC.

The genes are TRBV7-8 and TRBJ1-2; tentative D call: TRBD1 (5 bases). From germline, CDR1 is SGHVS and CDR2 FQNEAQ. Trimming took 5 bases from V and 9 from J, leaving 19 bases between them. The CDR3 runs to 14 residues. CDR3 in DNA: TGTGCCAGCAGCCCGGGGGGGGTCCCATTCCGCTACACCTTC. It codes for CASSPGGVPFRYTF.

J is TRBJ2-3 and V is TRBV10-3; tentative D call: TRBD1 (6 bases). The length of the CDR3 is 12 residues. The germline V gene encodes CDR1 ENHRY and CDR2 SYGVKD. V lost 8 bases and J lost 4, with 10 bases in between. The CDR3 region is CAIRAGADTQYF. The CDR3 DNA sequence: TGTGCCATCCGGGCAGGGGCAGATACGCAGTATTTT.

The chain couples TRBV7-3 to TRBJ2-1, with D possibly matching TRBD2 (5 bases). The CDR3 totals 14 residues. Trimming shortened V by 1 base and J by 6 bases, and 10 bases separated the two germline ends. Per the germline V gene, CDR1 is SGHTA and CDR2 is FQGTGA. The CDR3 reads CASSLNAGSNEQFF. The CDR3 DNA reads TGTGCCAGCAGCTTAAACGCGGGCAGCAATGAGCAGTTCTTC.

This chain links TRBV9 with TRBJ1-1; 7 positions agree with TRBD1. The germline gives CDR1 SGDLS, CDR2 YYNGEE. CDR3 length: 14 amino acids. After removal of 3 bases from V and 5 bases from J, the junction contained 7 bases not matched to a gene. The CDR3 here is CASSGRGQKTEAFF. Written as DNA, the CDR3 is TGTGCCAGCAGCGGACGGGGACAGAAGACTGAAGCTTTCTTT.

This rearrangement joins TRBV9 to TRBJ2-3; 9 bases agree with TRBD2. The CDR3 is made up of 16 amino acids. CDR1 is SGDLS and CDR2 is YYNGEE in the germline V gene. J gave up 2 bases and V 0 bases, and 4 bases lay outside the gene matches. The CDR3: CASSVETSGDTDTQYF. In DNA, the CDR3 is TGTGCCAGCAGCGTAGAGACTAGCGGTGACACAGATACGCAGTATTTT. The variable domain in full, with the rest retrieved from reference TRBV9 and TRBJ2-3, is DSGVTQTPKHLITATGQRVTLRCSPRSGDLSVYWYQQSLDQGLQFLIQYYNGEERAKGNILERFSAQQFPDLHSELNLSSLELGDSALYFCASSVETSGDTDTQYFGPGTRLTVL.